This T cell receptor beta chain appears in the sequencing data of a study of cytomegalovirus exposure and HLA in healthy donors. The primer mix had 60 Vbeta and 13 Jbeta primers. The repertoire was sequenced with immunoSEQ multiplex PCR; TCRdb's copy has only in-frame clones and lacks some. The table lists about 100,000 clones, about 74% of them singletons. The receptor was isolated from a woman aged 35 to 49 in good health and CMV-seropositive. Specimen: PBMCs.

The chain's CDR3 is CASGPGQGRDTQYF. The CDR3 DNA is TGTGCTAGTGGGCCGGGACAGGGTAGAGATACGCAGTATTTT. The J gene is TRBJ2-3, the V gene TRBV12-5; 9 nucleotides align to TRBD1. Germline V gene sequence: CDR1 LGHNT, CDR2 FRNRAP. The CDR3 is 14 amino acids. V lost 6 bases to trimming and J lost 5 bases; unmatched junction nucleotides: 6.